The entry below describes one T cell receptor beta chain. Its antigen remains unidentified. Base-call qualities are not available, and no considerably larger clone is one nucleotide away. Trimming accounts for 6 bases at V and 0 bases at J, while the number of junction bases matched to no gene is 5. Including the terminal cysteine and phenylalanine, the CDR3 comprises 16 residues. Only the CDR3 portion is preserved as DNA: 48 bases, with reading frame beginning at the first base. The germline V gene provides CDR1 SNHLY and CDR2 FYNNEI. The sample originates from a study of cytomegalovirus exposure and HLA in healthy donors (dated by TCRdb to 2017 to 2019). About the full investigation: An earlier analysis of 550 to 700 of the donors reported roughly 300 Gb of sequence data and 117 million unique TCR beta sequences from some 180 million T cells. The number of donors typed differed by locus, with 629-630 for A, B, C, DRB1 and DQB1, roughly 520 for DQA1, approximately 570 for DPA1, and approximately 470 for DPB1. Across 398 genotyped donors of the cohort, an average of approximately 240,000 unique TCR beta nucleotide sequences per donor were sequenced, and approximately 19% of those sequences were non-productive. A handful of DR-DQ haplotypes were handled as single units for association and clustering because linkage in the cohort was strong. In addition to the first cohort of 666 subjects, a separate validation cohort of under 150 different subjects was used. The genetic ancestry cluster associated with self-reported Caucasian donors included approximately 85% of the 350 to 500 genotyped donors. Approximately 310 gigabases of sequencing data and around 90 million unique TCR sequences made up an early release that covered roughly 670 HLA-typed donors. In an earlier analysis of several hundred of the donors, high-throughput TCR beta sequencing was used to judge whether each TCR beta V gene segment behaved as functional or pseudogenic. The study aimed to test whether signatures of past pathogen exposure could be identified by cataloging public T cell receptors. A later analysis re-examined previously published TCR beta repertoires from over 500 donors and added high-resolution HLA genotyping to investigate patterns of TCR occurrence. High-throughput TCR immunosequencing, statistical association of individual TCRs with disease status, and machine learning were combined to predict cytomegalovirus infection status. Class I and class II HLA loci were covered by the typing at four-digit resolution. A later genetic analysis used genome-wide SNP genotypes for 398 of the 666 donors, treating that subset as a discovery cohort. Donor age, sex, ethnicity and CMV serostatus were compiled alongside the repertoire data. Every discovery cohort repertoire had been produced on one sequencing platform. The later analysis used no new phenotypic data to find candidate immune exposures, relying instead on TCR beta sequences and their occurrence across donors. The study used immunosequencing to profile the T cell repertoires of more than 650 subjects and linked those repertoires to cytomegalovirus serostatus.

Library preparation employed the immunoSEQ multiplex PCR assay. For the multiplex PCR, a mixture combining 60 forward primers for TCR Vbeta segments and 13 reverse primers for TCR Jbeta segments was used. Amplification of the CDR3 region of rearranged TCR beta genes was performed with a multiplex PCR assay on genomic DNA. The amplified TCR beta libraries were sequenced on the Illumina HiSeq System as 87-base-pair reads. The original pipeline was this. Across the roughly 640 repertoires, a later analysis counted some 80 million unique TCR beta chains, around 11 million of which were shared by at least two donors. Raw reads were error-corrected and collapsed into unique sequences by a nearest-neighbor algorithm in which closely related sequences were merged to remove PCR and sequencing errors. V, D and J gene segments were assigned by aligning CDR3 sequences to IMGT reference sequences. For a sequence to be retained, at least a six-nucleotide match to both a V gene segment and a J gene segment was required. A rearrangement counted as productive if the CDR3 had no stop codons and remained in frame with V and J, and every other rearrangement counted as non-productive. CDR3 was defined according to IMGT convention as the region running from the second conserved V-encoded cysteine to the conserved J-encoded phenylalanine. In an earlier analysis of more than 550 of the donors, sequences lacking an unambiguous match to a single V gene segment were excluded. An earlier analysis of a few hundred of the donors classified V segments as functional when productive rearrangements were above 56.7% and as segregating when the standard deviation between donors was above 5%. A statistical classification framework was built to diagnose cytomegalovirus status from the catalog of TCR beta chain sequences. In a later analysis, V and J genes were assigned by comparing TCR nucleotide sequences against IMGT/GENE-DB human TR gene sequences. Using the TCRdist pipeline, a later analysis assigned CDR3 sequences along with most-parsimonious VDJ recombination scenarios. In a later analysis, each TCR beta chain was defined by its CDR3 amino acid sequence together with its V-gene family, and reads lacking a unique V-gene family were excluded. A later analysis removed several hundred highly shared, low-generation-probability nucleotide sequences to deal with suspected cross-contamination and a sequencing artifact. For each public chain, a later analysis derived a clonal expansion index from normalized ranks of inferred template counts within each repertoire. In a later analysis, generation probabilities were computed with a VDJ recombination model fitted to out-of-frame rearrangements, and the resulting probabilities were checked against IGoR. In a later analysis, hypergeometric tests were used to score TCR-TCR, TCR-HLA and TCR-CMV co-occurrence, with a repertoire-size bias correction applied to TCR pairs. A later analysis estimated false discovery rates by permuting HLA or CMV assignments 20 times. In a later analysis, co-occurring TCRs were grouped using DBSCAN, and TCRdist sequence similarity was added for clustering within HLA-allele-positive subsets. Repertoires with fewer than 30,000 or more than 120,000 public chains were left out of co-occurrence clustering, as were five repertoires with anomalous nucleotide sharing. Sourced from immuneACCESS, this table was stored by TCRdb with only in-frame sequences that have V and J called. A share of the clones is absent; for the studies checked, an unresolved V gene accounts for under half, and the remainder has no known explanation. The V and J calls and clone size were taken over from that table, and D and trimming were inferred from the DNA. This sample holds about 82,000 clones; around 10% were observed only once. Together, the top ten hold more than 20% of the sample.

The cohort comprised fewer than 750 healthy bone marrow donors. At the time of sampling, every cohort member was nominally healthy, though immune exposures that went unrecorded were likely present. The donor was CMV seropositive and belonged to the group of more than 250 seropositive cohort members. Each donor provided a peripheral blood sample, and peripheral blood mononuclear cells were used for TCR beta sequencing. Genomic DNA was extracted from the blood cell samples with the Qiagen DNeasy Blood Extraction Kit. Overall study results and their limits: This cohort had only TCR beta chains sequenced, and the lack of alpha or paired-chain data limited which features could be detected. A further reported finding was that TCR beta sequences accurately predicted the HLA-A and HLA-B alleles for most subjects in the first cohort. Linkage disequilibrium might explain the correlated functional status among segregating V segments, but an unknown experimental factor could not be excluded. A total of around 150 TCR beta chains were listed by the study as associated with cytomegalovirus. A later analysis found that TCR association rates varied across HLA loci, with DRB1 alleles showing the most associated TCRs and HLA-C alleles the fewest. In vitro tests confirmed that a few of the cytomegalovirus-associated TCR beta chains recognize cytomegalovirus antigens. Because the 87-base-pair reads could not distinguish some IMGT-functional V segments, including TRBV6-2 and TRBV6-3, those segments were excluded. Around 16 rarely observed V segments, including chromosome 9 orphons, were excluded from the earlier analysis of some 590 of the donors because counts were too low. In a later analysis, 15,000 to 20,000 TCR beta sequences were associated with specific HLA alleles at a false discovery rate of 0.05. Most CMV-associated TCR beta chains appeared to be HLA-restricted in a later analysis, and the HLA associations seemed to be driven largely by CMV exposure. For the cohort, immune exposure information was limited to CMV serostatus. Presence/absence analyses assumed roughly uniform sequencing depth across donors, an assumption that may not hold. According to a later analysis, parvovirus B19, influenza, CMV and Epstein-Barr virus appeared linked to several top co-occurrence clusters. An earlier analysis of approximately 570 of the donors showed that most TCR beta V segments appeared in productive rearrangements either about 87% or about 30% of the time, which broadly matched IMGT annotations. In a later analysis, HLA-associated TCR beta chains showed more clonal expansion and lower generation probabilities than non-associated chains that were equally common. In a later genetic analysis, a missense DCLRE1C variant was associated with V-gene and J-gene trimming of TCR beta chains, and the association was replicated in an independent cohort. Cytomegalovirus status was reported to be diagnosed by the classifier with high specificity and sensitivity in both the original and validation cohorts. HLA typing was unavailable for some donors at each locus, so association tests used only the typed subset. Most TCR sequences were observed very rarely across donors, whereas some public TCRs were present in many individuals. A later genetic analysis reported fewer N-insertions in productive TCRs among donors in an Asian-associated ancestry cluster than the approximately 670-donor mean. A cluster of highly shared sequence variants was judged likely to represent a technical artifact of the sequencing pipeline. The authors suggested that the approach could potentially be generalized to other disease states and immunological phenotypes. When HLA alleles, especially DR and DQ, strongly co-occurred, TCR associations were difficult to assign to individual alleles.

This receptor was taken from a man in his sixties in good health and CMV-seropositive. The rearranged segments are TRBV2 and TRBJ1-5, with TRBD1 matching 10 junction bases. Input material: PBMCs. The sequence in DNA is TGTGCCAGCAGGGGACAGGGGTCCCATAGCAATCAGCCCCAGCATTTT. Its coded protein is CASRGQGSHSNQPQHF.